The 14 T cell receptor beta chains in this list originate from one sample, sequenced in a study of T cell responses to AZD1222 COVID-19 vaccine. Clones were sequenced by immunoSEQ multiplex PCR, and TCRdb holds only the in-frame ones, with some missing. The sample yields about 130,000 clones, around 83% seen once. The sample was peripheral blood, taken on day 0 of AZD1222 vaccination. These receptors were taken from an adult in good health.

The gene calls are TRBV6-1 and TRBJ1-5; TRBD1 matches 8 bases. Germline-derived CDR1 and CDR2 are MNHNS and SASEGT. The CDR3 runs to 14 residues. Germline trimming cut 1 base from V and 5 bases from J; bases unmatched to any gene: 1. The CDR3 coding sequence is TGTGCCAGCAGTGAAGGGGACAGGCATCAGCCCCAGCATTTT. This translates into CASSEGDRHQPQHF.

The chain has TRBV4-3 and TRBJ1-6, with a weak D call TRBD1 (5 bases). CDR1 LGHNA and CDR2 YSLEER come from the germline V gene. V was clipped by 1 base and J by 7 bases, with 14 bases between them. This CDR3 is 16 amino acids long. CDR3 sequence reads: CASSQVSLRANSPLHF. The CDR3 nucleotides are TGCGCCAGCAGCCAAGTTTCCCTCAGGGCCAATTCACCCCTCCACTTT.

The chain has TRBV7-9 and TRBJ1-5; a weak D match, TRBD1 (5 bases). Per the germline V gene, CDR1 is SEHNR and CDR2 is FQNEAQ (reference sequence). The CDR3 sequence is 15 residues long. Trimming cost V 1 base and J 6 bases, with 13 bases left between them. The CDR3, as DNA: TGTGCCAGCAGCTTAGACGTGCAGGGCGGTCAGCCCCAGCATTTT. It translates to CASSLDVQGGQPQHF.

The chain joins TRBV29-1 to TRBJ2-2, with 10 positions matching TRBD1. The CDR3 contains 17 residues. V shed 3 bases, J shed 1 base, and the junction held 8 bases outside the gene matches. Germline CDR1 reads SQVTM; CDR2 reads ANQGSEA. The CDR3 here is CSVDPRQGARNTGELFF. In nucleotides, the CDR3 is TGCAGCGTTGACCCACGACAGGGGGCGCGGAACACCGGGGAGCTGTTTTTT.

J is TRBJ1-1 and V is TRBV2; 12 nucleotides agree with TRBD1. Germline-derived CDR1 and CDR2 are SNHLY and FYNNEI. This CDR3 spans 14 amino acids. The V segment lost 8 bases and the J segment 8 bases; nucleotides outside the gene matches: 9. In nucleotides, the CDR3 is TGTGCCAGCTCCGGGACAGGGGGCTGGGGGGAAGCTTTCTTT. Amino acid sequence: CASSGTGGWGEAFF.

The chain is built from TRBV20-1 and TRBJ1-2, with D possibly TRBD1 on 5 matching bases. In germline, CDR1 is DFQATT, CDR2 SNEGSKA (reference sequence). This CDR3 spans 10 amino acids. V lost 6 bases to trimming and J lost 5 bases, with 7 bases between them. The CDR3 nucleotides read TGCAGTGCCAGGGTGTATGGCTACACCTTC. Translation gives CSARVYGYTF.

The chain combines TRBV7-9 with TRBJ1-2; D is unresolved. The CDR3 runs 11 residues. The germline V gene encodes CDR1 SEHNR and CDR2 FQNEAQ (reference sequence). The V and J ends lost 7 bases and 10 bases respectively, with 13 bases between them. The CDR3 nucleotides read TGTGCCAGCACCAGCGCCTCTGCCTACACCTTC. Protein: CASTSASAYTF.

Here the CDR3 DNA reads TGTGCCAGCAACGGCCCTTATGGCTACACCTTC. Translated: CASNGPYGYTF. The chain carries TRBV6-5 and TRBJ1-2, with D uncertain. The CDR3 sequence is 11 residues long. V was pared by 7 bases and J by 5 bases, with 8 bases between. The germline CDR1 and CDR2 sequences are MNHEY and SVGAGI.

The chain couples TRBV7-9 to TRBJ2-7; D tentatively fits TRBD1 or TRBD2 (5 bases each). Trimming took 5 bases from V and 5 from J, leaving 16 bases between them. This CDR3 has 14 residues. The germline gives CDR1 SEHNR, CDR2 FQNEAQ (reference sequence). DNA for the CDR3: TGTGCCAGCAGCCCAGACGGCAGGGAGCACGAGCAGTACTTC. Protein: CASSPDGREHEQYF. The whole variable domain, filled in from reference TRBV7-9 and TRBJ2-7, reads DTGVSQNPRHKITKRGQNVTFRCDPISEHNRLYWYRQTLGQGPEFLTYFQNEAQLEKSRLLSDRFSAERPKGSFSTLEIQRTEQGDSAMYLCASSPDGREHEQYFGPGTRLTVT.

The gene calls are TRBV7-9 and TRBJ1-1; TRBD1 might be the D (5 bases). CDR3 length: 14 amino acids. Trimming pared 0 bases from V and 4 bases from J, leaving 9 bases between. Germline V gene data show CDR1 as SEHNR and CDR2 as FQNEAQ (reference sequence). The CDR3 loop is CASSLAGGGTEAFF. For the CDR3, the DNA is TGTGCCAGCAGCTTAGCCGGGGGAGGCACTGAAGCTTTCTTT.

This clone was observed a few times. This chain uses TRBV30 with TRBJ2-2, with TRBD1 matching 11 bases. This CDR3 is built from 15 residues. Germline loops: CDR1 GTSNPN, CDR2 SVGIG (reference sequence). With 2 bases clipped from V and 5 bases from J, the junction kept 4 bases outside the gene matches. The CDR3: CAWSSGTGGTGELFF. The CDR3 DNA follows: TGTGCCTGGAGTTCCGGGACAGGGGGAACCGGGGAGCTGTTTTTT.

The chain links TRBV28 to TRBJ1-5; D unresolved. Looked up from germline, CDR1 is MDHEN and CDR2 is SYDVKM. There are 17 residues in the CDR3. Trimming stripped 5 bases from V and 1 base from J, with 18 bases between. This CDR3 is CASSRRLMGISNQPQHF. The CDR3 DNA follows: TGTGCCAGCAGTCGACGCCTTATGGGAATCAGCAATCAGCCCCAGCATTTT.

The rearrangement links TRBV9 to TRBJ2-5; TRBD2 matches 9 bases. In germline, CDR1 is SGDLS, CDR2 YYNGEE. This CDR3 spans 15 amino acids. Trimming removed 2 bases from V and 4 bases from J; junction bases left unmatched: 6. CDR3 sequence (DNA): TGTGCCAGCAGCGTGACGGGACTAGCTTCAGAGACCCAGTACTTC. Its translation: CASSVTGLASETQYF.

This sequence joins TRBV29-1 and TRBJ2-1, with 8 bases lining up with TRBD2. V gave up 1 base and J gave up 7 bases; unmatched junction bases: 3. CDR1 SQVTM and CDR2 ANQGSEA come from the germline V gene. CDR3 length: 13 amino acids. The DNA for the CDR3 is TGCAGCGTTGAAGGGACTAGCTTGAATGAGCAGTTCTTC. Translating gives CSVEGTSLNEQFF.